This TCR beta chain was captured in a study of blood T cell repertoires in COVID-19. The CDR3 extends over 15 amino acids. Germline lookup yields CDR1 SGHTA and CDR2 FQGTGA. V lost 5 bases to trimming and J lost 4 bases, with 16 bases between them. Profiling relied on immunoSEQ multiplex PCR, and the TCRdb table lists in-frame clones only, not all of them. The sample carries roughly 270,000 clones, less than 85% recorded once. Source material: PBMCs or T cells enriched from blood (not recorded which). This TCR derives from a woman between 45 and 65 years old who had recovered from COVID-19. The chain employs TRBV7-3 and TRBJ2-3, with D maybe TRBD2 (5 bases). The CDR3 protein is CASSHGTSEADTQYF. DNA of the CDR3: TGTGCCAGCAGCCACGGTACTAGTGAGGCAGATACGCAGTATTTT.